These 7 T cell receptor beta chains came from one sample sequenced in a study of long-term antiretroviral therapy in people with HIV. Version v3.0 of the immunoSEQ assay ran at survey level. Sequencing used immunoSEQ multiplex PCR; TCRdb keeps in-frame clones, though not all of them. The sample holds tens of thousands of clones, roughly 85% seen once. The sequencing here drew on unsorted PBMCs, taken 1.1 years after starting antiretroviral therapy. The source of these receptors is a man younger than 35 with HIV.

The chain joins TRBV20-1 to TRBJ1-5, with unresolved D. In germline, CDR1 is DFQATT, CDR2 SNEGSKA (reference sequence). The ends were cut back, 3 bases at V and 10 bases at J, with 4 bases in the middle. This CDR3 is 9 amino acids long. The DNA for the CDR3 is TGCAGTGCTAGTCGTCCCCAGCATTTT. Translated: CSASRPQHF.

The count of this clone is one. The V and J genes are TRBV4-3 and TRBJ2-3; possibly TRBD2 for D (5 bases). CDR3 length equals 13 residues. Germline V gives CDR1 LGHNA, CDR2 YSLEER. Trimming removed 2 bases from V and 7 bases from J, with 10 bases in between. As DNA, the CDR3 is TGCGCCAGCAGCCAAACTGTAGCGAATACGCAGTATTTT. Its translation is CASSQTVANTQYF.

The chain combines TRBV9 with TRBJ1-6, with 10 bases aligning to TRBD1. From germline, CDR1 is SGDLS and CDR2 YYNGEE. V gave up 3 bases and J gave up 0 bases; unmatched junction bases: 9. This CDR3 has 19 residues. The CDR3 bases are TGTGCCAGCAGCGGCCCGGGACAGGGGACCTACTCCTATAATTCACCCCTCCACTTT. Translated, it gives CASSGPGQGTYSYNSPLHF.

The V call is TRBV7-9, the J call TRBJ2-5; D is ambiguous. V was trimmed by 1 base and J by 4 bases, leaving 13 bases between them. The CDR3 has 15 residues. Germline V gene data show CDR1 as SEHNR and CDR2 as FQNEAQ (reference sequence). CDR3 protein: CASSLDGISGETQYF. The CDR3 region has the DNA TGTGCCAGCAGCTTAGATGGGATCAGTGGAGAGACCCAGTACTTC.

The V call is TRBV18, the J call TRBJ2-1; TRBD2 aligns across 8 bases. The CDR3 is made up of 15 amino acids. V dropped 0 bases and J dropped 9; count of bases not matched to a gene: 7. The germline V gene encodes CDR1 KGHSH and CDR2 LQKENI. CDR3 amino acids: CASSPPALAGTEQFF. The CDR3, as DNA: TGTGCCAGCTCACCACCGGCGTTAGCGGGGACTGAGCAGTTCTTC.

J is TRBJ2-5 and V is TRBV9; 8 nucleotides align to TRBD1. J gave up 2 bases and V 0 bases, and 6 bases lay outside the gene matches. Germline lookup yields CDR1 SGDLS and CDR2 YYNGEE. The CDR3 has 16 amino acids. This chain's CDR3 is CASSVEGQGSQETQYF. For the CDR3, the DNA is TGTGCCAGCAGCGTAGAAGGACAGGGAAGTCAAGAGACCCAGTACTTC.

This chain uses TRBV13 with TRBJ2-3; tentatively, D is TRBD2 (5 bases). With 2 bases removed from V and 5 bases from J, the gap between germline ends came to 11 bases. Germline loops: CDR1 PRHDT, CDR2 FYEKMQ (reference sequence). This CDR3 region has 14 residues. CDR3 sequence (DNA): TGTGCCAGCAGCTTAACACTAGATGGAGATACGCAGTATTTT. This gives the protein CASSLTLDGDTQYF.